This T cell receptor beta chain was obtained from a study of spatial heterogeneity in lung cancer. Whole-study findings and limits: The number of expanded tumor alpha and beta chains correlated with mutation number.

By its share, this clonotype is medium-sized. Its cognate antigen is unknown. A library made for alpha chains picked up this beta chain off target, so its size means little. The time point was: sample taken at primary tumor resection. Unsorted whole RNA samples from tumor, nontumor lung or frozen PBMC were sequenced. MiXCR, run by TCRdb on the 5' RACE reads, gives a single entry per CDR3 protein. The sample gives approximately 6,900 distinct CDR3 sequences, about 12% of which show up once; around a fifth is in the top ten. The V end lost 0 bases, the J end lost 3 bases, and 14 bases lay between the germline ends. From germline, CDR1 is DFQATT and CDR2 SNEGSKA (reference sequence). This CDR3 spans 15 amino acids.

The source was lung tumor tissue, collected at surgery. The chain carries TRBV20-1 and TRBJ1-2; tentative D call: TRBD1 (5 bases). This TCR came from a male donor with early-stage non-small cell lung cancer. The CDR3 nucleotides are TGCAGTGCTAGAGATCAAGTCAGGGCGGACTATGGCTACACCTTC. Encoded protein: CSARDQVRADYGYTF.